This T cell receptor beta chain was captured by sequencing in a study of monozygotic twins with inflammatory bowel disease (dated by TCRdb to about 2019). Background on the whole study: The complete study included approximately 28 monozygotic twin pairs: 19 IBD-discordant Danish pairs and nine German pairs, of which four were IBD-concordant and five were IBD-discordant. The search for disease-associated traits relied mainly on comparing, within discordant pairs, IBD patients with their genetically identical healthy co-twins. Each individual had, on average, about 151 000 unique TCRalpha sequences and 181 000 unique TCRbeta sequences available for analysis. What the study reported, not specific to this receptor: TCRbeta repertoire diversity, by inverse Simpson index, was decreased in IBD patients compared with their healthy co-twins. Distinction between different T cell subtypes could not be achieved in the analysis. Fewer clonotypes were shared with other individuals by IBD patients than by healthy twins, most markedly in patients showing signs of disease activity. No single strong signal or clonotype linked to IBD turned up in the results, so the idea that one exists was not supported. Because patients received different immunosuppressive treatments, the repertoires may have picked up extra background noise and variability between individuals. No difference in repertoire similarity was observed between concordant and discordant twins, possibly owing to limited statistical power.

Turning to this clonotype: Its antigen is not yet known.

CDR1 GTSNPN and CDR2 SVGIG are derived from the germline V gene (reference sequence). The CDR3 goes from the cysteine to the phenylalanine over 12 residues. This entry has no DNA. From each donor, a 2.5 ml peripheral blood sample was drawn into PAXgene tubes and stored at -80 degrees C. Without any T cell sorting, total RNA was extracted from whole blood using the PAXgene blood miRNA kit on an automated QIAcube. Deep TCRalpha and TCRbeta repertoire profiling with unique molecular barcoding was performed on peripheral blood of monozygotic twin pairs concordant or discordant for inflammatory bowel disease. For every twin pair, smoking habits were documented, and each individual was categorised as a current, former or never smoker. The method behind the library was 5' RACE. For each TCR library, approximately 4,000 ng of total RNA was used. cDNA was synthesized with SMARTScribe reverse transcriptase in eight separate reactions per sample. During cDNA synthesis, template switching introduced unique molecular identifiers that contained a 6-nucleotide sample barcode. Amplification of TCRalpha and TCRbeta cDNA involved two nested PCRs of approximately 16 and 10 cycles, and each PCR was followed by bead purification. Before amplification, the cDNA was treated with uracil DNA-glycosylase and purified using the QIAquick PCR purification kit. The second PCR added Illumina TruSeq-compatible adapters along with sample-specific barcodes. Library quality and concentration were assessed using TapeStation and Qubit, and about 4.7 ng of each library was pooled. The pooled libraries were sequenced with 2 x 100 bp reads and custom sequencing primers on an Illumina HiSeq2500 single-index Rapid Run. As for how the authors treated the data: MiGEC version 1.2.6 was used for UMI-based consensus assembly, which corrected PCR and sequencing errors. V(D)J alignment, clonotype assembly and CDR3 extraction were performed with MiXCR version 2.1.1. To normalise gene usage, clonotype sharing and MAIT/NKT TCR abundance, the analysis used the top 1000, 10 000 and 20 000 clonotypes per sample. Diversity was computed as the inverse Simpson index with the vegan R package after downsampling to 27 000 UMIs. Statistical testing used paired Mann-Whitney U tests on the discordant twin pairs and applied Benjamini-Hochberg correction for multiple testing. With the reads reprocessed by TCRdb, a single entry stands for each CDR3 protein sequence and no DNA is reported. V and J calls and clone size were set by TCRdb, not the authors. This specimen's table enumerates around 400,000 distinct CDR3 sequences. 2% to 3% of the sample comes from the top ten.

This clonotype originated in a human donor with ulcerative colitis or Crohn's disease, or a healthy co-twin of an affected twin (not recorded which). The rearranged chain carries TRBV30 and TRBJ1-1; TCRdb outputs TRBD1, but without DNA this stays unchecked. What was sequenced was blood. For the CDR3, the sequence is CAGHTGGTEAFF.